This TCR beta chain comes out of a study of T cell responses to AZD1222 COVID-19 vaccine. Study-level information: Some second doses came at about 4 weeks and others at about 12 weeks; these were pooled.

The CDR3 length is 13 residues. Trimming cost V 2 bases and J 7 bases, with 12 bases left between them. Per germline, CDR1 GTSNPN and CDR2 SVGIG (reference sequence). Study conclusions and caveats: White British people made up most donors, females outnumbered males, and clonal diversity was possibly underestimated. Spike-specific TCR breadth and depth were elevated following two AZD1222 doses.

For this clone: Its specificity is not known.

This table comes from immunoSEQ multiplex PCR, and its TCRdb copy is limited to in-frame clones, with some not included. In the table there are 90,000 to 100,000 clones, 85% to 90% of which are singletons. The V gene is TRBV30, the J gene TRBJ1-5; the D gene is possibly TRBD1 (5 bases). The TCR originated in an adult in good health. This specimen consisted of peripheral blood, obtained on day 0 of AZD1222 vaccination. CDR3 region: CAWSRGTGQPQHF. The CDR3 DNA is TGTGCCTGGAGTAGGGGTACCGGCCAGCCCCAGCATTTT.